A selection of T cell receptor beta chains follows, all from one sample in a study of blood T cells in healthy people across ages. TCRdb called the 5' RACE reads again in MiXCR, with one record for every CDR3 protein. The sample has more than 750,000 distinct CDR3 sequences; around 29% are singletons. These data are also associated with another study on T cells of mothers and their children.

Sequencing was performed on blood. The receptor source for this set is a woman aged 40 to 49 in good health. Both conserved end residues are part of each CDR3. D genes are given only for firm matches. Clone size is stated in some rows and not others, as once, few, many or a class when expanded.

abundance	d_gene	v_gene	j_gene	CDR3aa	CDR3nt
few	NA	TRBV5-1	TRBJ1-2	CASSLEAGAAIGGYTF	TGCGCCAGCAGCTTGGAGGCAGGGGCCGCCATTGGCGGCTACACCTTC
NA	NA	TRBV5-1	TRBJ2-5	CASSLSDSGYQETQYF	TGCGCCAGCAGCTTGAGCGATAGCGGATACCAAGAGACCCAGTACTTC
NA	TRBD1	TRBV28	TRBJ1-4	CASSLTGGMDNEKLFF	TGTGCCAGCAGTTTAACAGGGGGAATGGATAATGAAAAACTGTTTTTT
NA	NA	TRBV9	TRBJ1-4	CASSPAGRQPLPGKLFF	TGTGCCAGCAGCCCAGCCGGGCGTCAACCCCTCCCAGGAAAACTGTTTTTT
NA	TRBD1	TRBV12-3/TRBV12-4	TRBJ2-5	CASGMSGQGAQETQYF	TGTGCCAGCGGTATGAGCGGACAGGGGGCGCAGGAGACCCAGTACTTC
many	TRBD1	TRBV7-3	TRBJ2-1	CASSLSPPGQGTNNEQFF	TGTGCCAGCAGCTTAAGCCCCCCCGGACAGGGGACTAACAATGAGCAGTTCTTC
once	TRBD1	TRBV3-1	TRBJ1-3	CASTQTGGSGNTIYF	TGTGCCAGCACCCAGACAGGGGGTAGTGGAAACACCATATATTTT
NA	NA	TRBV20-1	TRBJ2-1	CSATGVNNEQFF	TGCAGTGCTACGGGGGTCAACAATGAGCAGTTCTTC
NA	NA	TRBV12-3/TRBV12-4	TRBJ2-1	CASSFPYTYNEQFF	TGTGCCAGCAGTTTCCCCTACACTTACAATGAGCAGTTCTTC
many	TRBD1	TRBV9	TRBJ1-2	CASSVAGTGSSLYGYTF	TGTGCCAGCAGCGTAGCCGGGACAGGCTCCTCTCTCTATGGCTACACCTTC
NA	NA	TRBV2	TRBJ2-4	CASRGMAGENIQYF	TGTGCCAGCAGGGGGATGGCAGGGGAAAACATTCAGTACTTC
many	NA	TRBV7-2	TRBJ2-5	CASSRAAVQETQYF	TGTGCCAGCAGCCGGGCGGCAGTCCAAGAGACCCAGTACTTC
many	TRBD2	TRBV4-3	TRBJ2-1	CASSQDILIGLAGGNEQFF	TGCGCCAGCAGCCAAGATATACTGATTGGACTAGCGGGGGGTAATGAGCAGTTCTTC
NA	NA	TRBV11-1	TRBJ2-7	CASSLGEPRTYEQYF	TGTGCCAGCAGCTTAGGAGAACCTAGAACCTACGAGCAGTACTTC
many	NA	TRBV4-3	TRBJ1-2	CASSQGYGTPDGYTF	TGCGCCAGCAGCCAAGGCTACGGGACGCCCGATGGCTACACCTTC
NA	NA	TRBV27	TRBJ2-1	CASSPPWGRGPYNEQFF	TGTGCCAGCAGTCCCCCCTGGGGGCGGGGGCCCTACAATGAGCAGTTCTTC
many	NA	TRBV28	TRBJ2-1	CASRLQGSYNEQFF	TGTGCCAGTCGGTTGCAGGGGTCCTACAATGAGCAGTTCTTC
NA	TRBD1	TRBV9	TRBJ1-2	CASSPLTGGSYGYTF	TGTGCCAGCAGCCCCCTGACAGGGGGGTCCTATGGCTACACCTTC
NA	TRBD2	TRBV25-1	TRBJ2-3	CASSEWLAGTDTQYF	TGTGCCAGCAGTGAATGGCTAGCGGGTACAGATACGCAGTATTTT
NA	NA	TRBV5-1	TRBJ2-3	CAGSLGSQPGDTQYF	TGCGCCGGCAGCTTGGGCTCCCAACCGGGAGATACGCAGTATTTT
NA	NA	TRBV12-3/TRBV12-4	TRBJ1-2	CASSLGGTPYGYTF	TGTGCCAGCAGTTTAGGCGGGACACCTTATGGCTACACCTTC
NA	NA	TRBV11-2	TRBJ2-5	CAGSPGTSETQYF	TGTGCCGGCAGCCCTGGGACTTCGGAGACCCAGTACTTC
NA	NA	TRBV5-1	TRBJ2-5	CASSLDEGTQYF	TGCGCCAGCAGCTTGGACGAGGGGACCCAGTACTTC
many	TRBD1	TRBV28	TRBJ2-7	CATRTGGFNEQYF	TGTGCGACGAGGACAGGGGGGTTCAACGAGCAGTACTTC
NA	NA	TRBV19	TRBJ2-7	CASSIGDNYEQYF	TGTGCCAGTAGTATTGGGGACAACTACGAGCAGTACTTC
NA	NA	TRBV5-5	TRBJ2-1	CASSTPGTVEQFF	TGTGCCAGCAGCACCCCAGGGACGGTTGAGCAGTTCTTC
NA	NA	TRBV6-6	TRBJ1-2	CASSYAGRNYGYTF	TGTGCCAGCAGTTACGCGGGGCGCAACTATGGCTACACCTTC
many	NA	TRBV4-3	TRBJ2-7	CASSQDRRGTYEQYF	TGCGCCAGCAGCCAAGATCGTAGAGGGACCTACGAGCAGTACTTC
few	NA	TRBV19	TRBJ1-5	CASRVAALSNQPQHF	TGTGCCAGTAGGGTCGCAGCCCTTAGCAATCAGCCCCAGCATTTT
many	NA	TRBV6-5	TRBJ2-7	CASSYGFGAGAHEQYF	TGTGCCAGCAGTTACGGTTTTGGGGCAGGGGCCCACGAGCAGTACTTC
NA	TRBD1	TRBV28	TRBJ2-7	CASQTGQSYEQYF	TGTGCCTCACAAACGGGACAGAGCTACGAGCAGTACTTC
NA	TRBD2	TRBV7-9	TRBJ2-1	CASSASSGRPNEQFF	TGTGCCAGCAGCGCGTCCAGCGGGAGGCCAAATGAGCAGTTCTTC
NA	NA	TRBV12-3/TRBV12-4	TRBJ2-5	CASRSDVAAYF	TGTGCCAGCAGATCCGACGTCGCAGCGTACTTC
NA	TRBD2	TRBV5-8	TRBJ2-1	CASSLRPGLAGATSYNEQFF	TGTGCCAGCAGCTTGCGGCCCGGACTAGCGGGCGCGACCTCCTACAATGAGCAGTTCTTC
many	NA	TRBV5-1	TRBJ2-7	CASSLDLRTNEQYF	TGCGCCAGCAGCTTGGATTTGAGGACGAACGAGCAGTACTTC
many	TRBD2	TRBV15	TRBJ2-7	CATSRDTSGGYEQYF	TGTGCCACCAGCAGAGATACTAGCGGGGGTTACGAGCAGTACTTC
many	NA	TRBV18	TRBJ1-2	CASSPSSRNYGYTF	TGTGCCAGCTCACCCAGCTCCAGGAACTATGGCTACACCTTC
once	TRBD1	TRBV5-1	TRBJ2-1	CASRSGTGGAEQFF	TGCGCCAGCAGATCCGGGACAGGTGGTGCTGAGCAGTTCTTC
NA	NA	TRBV7-9	TRBJ1-1	CATSFEGTQAFF	TGTGCTACTAGCTTTGAAGGGACACAGGCTTTCTTT
NA	TRBD1	TRBV29-1	TRBJ1-1	CSASRGQNTEAFF	TGCAGCGCCTCAAGGGGGCAGAACACTGAAGCTTTCTTT
NA	NA	TRBV5-5	TRBJ1-1	CASSFRSLTVMNTEAFF	TGTGCCAGCAGCTTCCGTAGCCTGACAGTTATGAACACTGAAGCTTTCTTT
once	NA	TRBV19	TRBJ1-5	CASHTDSLGNQPQHF	TGTGCCAGCCACACCGACAGCTTAGGCAATCAGCCCCAGCATTTT
NA	NA	TRBV5-1	TRBJ1-1	CASSPLGGTTEAFF	TGCGCCAGCAGCCCCCTAGGAGGGACCACTGAAGCTTTCTTT
NA	NA	TRBV28	TRBJ1-4	CASVRGGKNEKLFF	TGTGCCAGCGTTCGTGGGGGCAAAAATGAAAAACTGTTTTTT
many	TRBD1	TRBV29-1	TRBJ1-2	CSVGDSGGYTF	TGCAGCGTTGGGGACAGTGGTGGCTACACCTTC
few	NA	TRBV20-1	TRBJ1-1	CSAKPPGTEAFF	TGCAGTGCTAAACCACCCGGCACTGAAGCTTTCTTT
once	NA	TRBV7-3	TRBJ2-3	CAGSPGADTQYF	TGTGCCGGCAGCCCGGGGGCAGATACGCAGTATTTT
few	NA	TRBV7-3	TRBJ2-3	CASSSGGGVVDTQYF	TGTGCCAGCAGCTCAGGGGGGGGTGTAGTGGATACGCAGTATTTT
NA	TRBD2	TRBV20-1	TRBJ2-3	CSAPTSVDTQYF	TGCAGTGCTCCGACTAGCGTAGATACGCAGTATTTT
few	TRBD2	TRBV3-1	TRBJ2-3	CASSQRSRGGAITDTQYF	TGTGCCAGCAGCCAACGATCCCGGGGGGGGGCCATCACAGATACGCAGTATTTT
many	TRBD2	TRBV27	TRBJ2-1	CASSLWGLAGGTRSNEQFF	TGTGCCAGCAGTTTATGGGGACTAGCGGGGGGAACCAGGTCCAATGAGCAGTTCTTC
NA	TRBD1	TRBV2	TRBJ1-5	CASSAGTGNNQPQHF	TGTGCCAGCAGCGCCGGGACAGGGAACAATCAGCCCCAGCATTTT
many	TRBD1	TRBV5-1	TRBJ2-7	CASSLDGQVSSYEQYF	TGCGCCAGCAGCTTGGACGGACAGGTGAGCTCCTACGAGCAGTACTTC
many	TRBD2	TRBV12-3/TRBV12-4	TRBJ2-2	CASSPEGLAGGELFF	TGTGCCAGCAGTCCGGAGGGACTAGCGGGCGGGGAGCTGTTTTTT
NA	NA	TRBV7-9	TRBJ1-1	CASSSPRSEAFF	TGTGCCAGCAGCTCACCCCGTAGTGAAGCTTTCTTT